This T cell receptor beta chain was retrieved from a study of T cells in localized non-small cell lung cancer. Of note for this clone: Its target is unknown.

The protocol was immunoSEQ multiplex PCR, while the TCRdb copy is restricted to in-frame clones and leaves out a portion. The sample holds 900 or so clones, around 18% seen once. Overall study results and limits: There were a median 57 of the top 100 tumor clones appearing in adjacent lung. Clonality peaked in uninvolved adjacent lung rather than tumor. Heterogeneity remains possible, as sequencing covered one tumor region only.

Germline values: CDR1 SGHRS, CDR2 YFSETQ. The CDR3 contains 15 residues. The V end was cut by 0 bases, the J end by 1 base, with 10 bases between. The rearrangement uses TRBV5-1 and TRBJ1-2; possibly TRBD1 for D (5 bases). This specimen was normal lung tissue next to the tumor, taken before any cancer treatment. This receptor was obtained from a male donor aged 60 or over with stage II squamous cell lung carcinoma. The CDR3 loop reads CASSLAGTDNYGYTF. The CDR3 nucleotides read TGCGCCAGCAGCTTGGCCGGGACTGATAACTATGGCTACACCTTC.